A selection of T cell receptor beta chains follows, all from one sample in a study of beta chain features in type 1 diabetes. Profiling relied on immunoSEQ multiplex PCR, and the TCRdb table lists in-frame clones only, not all of them. The table lists some 280,000 clones, roughly an eighth of them singletons. Sequenced sample: naive CD4+ T cells from blood. These receptors were obtained from a man aged 25-45 years with type 1 diabetes. The CDR3 runs from the conserved cysteine through the conserved F or W. Fields, in order: clone size, CDR3 length, J gene, D gene, V gene, CDR3 DNA, CDR3 protein. D genes are given only for firm matches. Rows give clone size only sometimes, using once, few, many, or a class for an expanded clone.

>-|13|TRBJ2-1|TRBD2|TRBV7-2
TGTGCCACCCGGGAGGCGACCTACAATGAGCAGTTCTTC
CATREATYNEQFF
>-|13|TRBJ2-1|-|TRBV29-1
TGCAGCGTTGGGTCCGTGAGGAGGATGGGGCAGTTCTTC
CSVGSVRRMGQFF
>few|16|TRBJ2-3|TRBD2|TRBV7-2
TGTGCCAGCAGCTCGGGACTAGCGGGAGTAGCAGATACGCAGTATTTT
CASSSGLAGVADTQYF
>-|15|TRBJ2-7|TRBD2|TRBV5-4
TGTGCCAGCAGCTCTCTAGCGGGGGGATACTACGAGCAGTACTTC
CASSSLAGGYYEQYF
>-|12|TRBJ2-7|-|TRBV28
TGTGCCAGCAGTTTAGCGGAAACCGAGCAGTACTTC
CASSLAETEQYF
>-|16|TRBJ2-2|TRBD2|TRBV28
TGTGCCAGCAGTTCCCCGGGGGGTTCGAACACCGGGGAGCTGTTTTTT
CASSSPGGSNTGELFF
>few|16|TRBJ2-3|TRBD2|TRBV5-4
TGTGCCAGCAGCTTGCACCTAGCGGGTTCCACAGATACGCAGTATTTT
CASSLHLAGSTDTQYF
>-|13|TRBJ1-1|TRBD1|TRBV29-1
TGCAGCGTTTCCGGACAGGGGAACACTGAAGCTTTCTTT
CSVSGQGNTEAFF
>few|14|TRBJ2-1|-|TRBV28
TGTGCCAGCGGACTCCAGCGCCCTAGCAATGAGCAGTTCTTC
CASGLQRPSNEQFF
>-|13|TRBJ2-5|-|TRBV28
TGTGCCAGCAGTCCCCTCAGACTAGTGAGCCAGTACTTC
CASSPLRLVSQYF
>-|14|TRBJ2-2|TRBD2|TRBV2
TGTGCCAGCAGTGAGACTAGCAGGATCGGGGAGCTGTTTTTT
CASSETSRIGELFF
>few|15|TRBJ2-5|-|TRBV15
TGTGCCACCAGCAGAGACTACTCGGTCCAAGAGACCCAGTACTTC
CATSRDYSVQETQYF
>few|13|TRBJ2-1|TRBD2|TRBV14
TGTGCCAGCAGCCTTCTAGCGGGGAATGAGCAGTTCTTC
CASSLLAGNEQFF
>-|16|TRBJ2-1|TRBD2|TRBV29-1
TGCAGCGTAAAAGGGCGGCCTAGCGGGGATAACAATGAGCAGTTCTTC
CSVKGRPSGDNNEQFF
>few|14|TRBJ2-7|-|TRBV6-6
TGTGCCAGCAGTTCGCGGACAGTCTCCAACGAGCAGTACTTC
CASSSRTVSNEQYF
>-|17|TRBJ1-2|-|TRBV5-1
TGCGCCAGCAGGTTCCCGGAGGAGTCCCATTCTAACTATGGCTACACCTTC
CASRFPEESHSNYGYTF
>-|14|TRBJ2-7|TRBD1|TRBV5-1
TGCGCCAGCAGCGGGACAGGGACTACCTACGAGCAGTACTTC
CASSGTGTTYEQYF
>few|15|TRBJ1-1|TRBD1|TRBV5-1
TGCGCCAGCAGCCGCGGACAGGGCCAGGACACTGAAGCTTTCTTT
CASSRGQGQDTEAFF
>-|15|TRBJ2-4|-|TRBV6-5
TGTGCCAGCAGTTCACACAGGGCGGCCAAAAACATTCAGTACTTC
CASSSHRAAKNIQYF
>-|11|TRBJ2-7|-|TRBV30
TGTGCCTGGAGTATCAGCGCCGAGCAGTACTTC
CAWSISAEQYF
>-|16|TRBJ2-2|TRBD2|TRBV5-1
TGCGCCAGCAGCAGAACTAGCGGGAGGAACACCGGGGAGCTGTTTTTT
CASSRTSGRNTGELFF
>few|17|TRBJ2-3|TRBD1|TRBV13
TGTGCCAGCAGCTTAGGGCGACAGGGGGCACTGACAGATACGCAGTATTTT
CASSLGRQGALTDTQYF
>few|16|TRBJ2-4|-|TRBV15
TGTGCCACCAGCAGAGTGGGGGCCGGGACGTTTAACATTCAGTACTTC
CATSRVGAGTFNIQYF
>few|13|TRBJ1-1|-|TRBV4-2
TGTGCCAGCAGCCAAGCTCGGGACACTGAAGCTTTCTTT
CASSQARDTEAFF
>few|15|TRBJ2-7|TRBD1|TRBV27
TGTGCCAGCAGTTCAACGGGACAGGGCGTCTACGAGCAGTACTTC
CASSSTGQGVYEQYF
>few|16|TRBJ2-1|-|TRBV6-6
TGTGCCAGCTCCCTCACGGTCCCCCAGGGTAGGGGTGAGCAGTTCTTC
CASSLTVPQGRGEQFF
>-|13|TRBJ1-2|-|TRBV5-4
TGTGCCAGCAGCTCGAATCGGGGGTATGGCTACACCTTC
CASSSNRGYGYTF
>-|14|TRBJ1-1|TRBD1|TRBV28
TGTGCCAGCAGTCCAACAGGGGTGGGCGCTGAAGCTTTCTTT
CASSPTGVGAEAFF
>few|16|TRBJ1-4|TRBD1|TRBV7-9
TGTGCCAGCAGCCCCGGGACAGGCGCCCTTAATGAAAAACTGTTTTTT
CASSPGTGALNEKLFF
>few|14|TRBJ2-3|-|TRBV5-1
TGCGCCAGCAGCGATGCGCGCTTCACAGATACGCAGTATTTT
CASSDARFTDTQYF
>few|12|TRBJ2-1|-|TRBV6-5
TGTGCCAGCACTACACGGGGAAATGAGCAGTTCTTC
CASTTRGNEQFF
>few|14|TRBJ2-1|-|TRBV7-3
TGTGCCAGCAGTCGCTACGGGAACTACAATGAGCAGTTCTTC
CASSRYGNYNEQFF
>few|12|TRBJ1-5|-|TRBV19
TGTGCCAGCTCGAGGGGGGGGGAGCCCCAGCATTTT
CASSRGGEPQHF
>-|15|TRBJ2-7|-|TRBV4-3
TGCGCCAGCAGCCTCGCCCAGGGTGGGCTACGGGAGCAGTACTTC
CASSLAQGGLREQYF
>-|15|TRBJ2-3|-|TRBV11-2
TGTGCCAGCAGCTTAGTTACGGGTCACACAGATACGCAGTATTTT
CASSLVTGHTDTQYF
>-|13|TRBJ2-5|TRBD2|TRBV6-5
TGTGCCAGCAGACTAGCGGGAGGGAAGGTCCAGTACTTC
CASRLAGGKVQYF
>-|14|TRBJ1-1|TRBD1|TRBV15
TGTGCCACCAGGGATTGGACAGGGAACACTGAAGCTTTCTTT
CATRDWTGNTEAFF
>few|17|TRBJ1-5|-|TRBV7-8
TGTGCCAGCAGCACCGGGAACAGTGGCTTCAGCAATCAGCCCCAGCATTTT
CASSTGNSGFSNQPQHF
>few|13|TRBJ1-2|TRBD1|TRBV28
TGTGCCAGCAGTTACGGACAGGGCTATGGCTACACCTTC
CASSYGQGYGYTF
>few|14|TRBJ2-3|TRBD2|TRBV29-1
TGCAGCGTTGAGGGGACTAGCGACACAGATACGCAGTATTTT
CSVEGTSDTDTQYF
>-|15|TRBJ1-1|TRBD1|TRBV7-9
TGTGCCAGCAGCCCGAAGGCAGGGGGTAAGACTGAAGCTTTCTTT
CASSPKAGGKTEAFF
>few|13|TRBJ1-5|-|TRBV4-2
TGTGCCAGCAGCCAAGATGAGGATGAGCCCCAGCATTTT
CASSQDEDEPQHF
>few|19|TRBJ2-3|TRBD2|TRBV28
TGTGCCAGCATTCCCCCAGATGGAACTAGCGGGAGGACCACAGATACGCAGTATTTT
CASIPPDGTSGRTTDTQYF
>few|16|TRBJ2-3|TRBD2|TRBV25-1
TGTGCCAGCAGTGATCTAGCGGGAGCACGAACAGATACGCAGTATTTT
CASSDLAGARTDTQYF
>few|12|TRBJ1-4|-|TRBV14
TGTGCCAGCAGTTCAACCAGTGAAAAACTGTTTTTT
CASSSTSEKLFF
>few|13|TRBJ1-2|-|TRBV18
TGTGCCAGCTCCATAACAGGGACCTATGGCTACACCTTC
CASSITGTYGYTF
>few|17|TRBJ2-1|TRBD2|TRBV18
TGTGCCAGCTCGCGCCTAGCGGGAGGACTCTCCTACAATGAGCAGTTCTTC
CASSRLAGGLSYNEQFF
>-|16|TRBJ1-4|-|TRBV25-1
TGTGCCAGCAGTGTCGCTCCGGGTTCCACTAATGAAAAACTGTTTTTT
CASSVAPGSTNEKLFF